Listed here is a single T cell receptor beta chain. The antigen is unknown. The data originate from a study of graft-versus-host responses after intestinal transplantation. Study background: Each of the recipients got a multivisceral, liver-intestinal, or isolated intestinal transplant. Every one of the recipients received anti-thymocyte globulin induction and afterwards took tacrolimus and steroids for about 3 years. Study-level points and caveats: In patients with graft-donor T cell macrochimerism, allograft graft-versus-host to host-versus-graft clonal ratios were high. Peak circulating GvH clone levels were associated with early post-transplant HvG declines.

Per the germline V gene, CDR1 is MDHEN and CDR2 is SYDVKM. Trimming cost V 3 bases and J 2 bases; bases outside gene matches: 6. The CDR3 has 15 amino acids. TCRdb's copy holds only in-frame clones and misses some; the assay was immunoSEQ multiplex PCR. The profile shows approximately 88,000 clones, 94% of them singletons. The material sequenced was unstimulated CD4+ T cells sorted from spleen or lymph node cells, taken before transplant. This receptor was identified in a human donor who was the organ donor for an intestinal transplant. The chain recombines TRBV28 with TRBJ1-2; 7 positions agree with TRBD1. The CDR3 reads CASSFRTGGNYGYTF. CDR3 sequence (DNA): TGTGCCAGCAGTTTCAGGACAGGCGGGAACTATGGCTACACCTTC.